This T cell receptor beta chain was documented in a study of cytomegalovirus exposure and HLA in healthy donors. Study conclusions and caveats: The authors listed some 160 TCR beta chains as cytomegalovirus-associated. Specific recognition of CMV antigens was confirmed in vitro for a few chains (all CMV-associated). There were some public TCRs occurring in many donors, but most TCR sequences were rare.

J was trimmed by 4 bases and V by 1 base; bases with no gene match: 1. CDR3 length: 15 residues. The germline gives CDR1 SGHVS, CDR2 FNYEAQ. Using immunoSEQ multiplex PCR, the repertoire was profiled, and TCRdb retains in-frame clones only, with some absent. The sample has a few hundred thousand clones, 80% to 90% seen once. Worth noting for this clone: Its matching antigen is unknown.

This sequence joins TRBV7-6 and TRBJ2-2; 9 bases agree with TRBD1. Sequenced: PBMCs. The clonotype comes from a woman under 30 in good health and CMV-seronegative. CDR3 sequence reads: CASSLGTGVTGELFF. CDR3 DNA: TGTGCCAGCAGCTTAGGGACAGGGGTCACCGGGGAGCTGTTTTTT.